The 26 T cell receptor beta chains presented below share a single source sample, sequenced in a study of cytomegalovirus exposure and HLA in healthy donors. Primers included in the PCR were 60 Vbeta and 13 Jbeta primers. Sequencing was performed with immunoSEQ multiplex PCR; in TCRdb, only in-frame clones are kept and a portion is missing. This repertoire includes about 49,000 clones. The sequencing input was PBMCs. The origin of the receptors is a man in his late teens or twenties in good health and CMV-seropositive.

The CDR3 region has the DNA TGTGCCAGCAGCTTGGGGGGGACAGGGGGCCTTGAGCAGTTCTTC. Amino acids: CASSLGGTGGLEQFF. The V gene is TRBV5-4, the J gene TRBJ2-1; 12 positions agree with TRBD1. V lost 0 bases and J lost 9; bases outside the gene matches: 4. The CDR3 runs to 15 residues. Germline V gene data show CDR1 as SGHNT and CDR2 as YYREEE (reference sequence).

The rearrangement links TRBV29-1 to TRBJ1-2, with 7 bases identical to TRBD1. CDR1 is SQVTM and CDR2 is ANQGSEA in the germline V gene. The CDR3 is 13 amino acids. V trimming: 6 bases; J trimming: 2 bases; junction bases outside the gene matches: 6. CDR3 loop: CSVAQGLNYGYTF. The CDR3, as DNA: TGCAGCGTGGCACAGGGGCTAAACTATGGCTACACCTTC.

The chain employs TRBV4-2 and TRBJ2-3; the D is unclear. Germline V lookup: CDR1 LGHNA, CDR2 YNFKEQ. Trimming removed 5 bases from V and 3 bases from J, with 9 bases in between. The CDR3 runs 13 residues. The CDR3 here is CASSEISTDTQYF. The CDR3 coding sequence is TGTGCCAGCAGCGAGATTAGTACAGATACGCAGTATTTT.

The V gene is TRBV10-3, the J gene TRBJ1-5; TRBD1 aligns across 7 bases. Per germline, CDR1 ENHRY and CDR2 SYGVKD. The CDR3 has 18 amino acids. V was clipped by 7 bases and J by 0 bases; unmatched bases: 15. The CDR3 DNA follows: TGTGCCATCAAAACCGGGACAGAGACGCTTAATAGCAATCAGCCCCAGCATTTT. It is translated as CAIKTGTETLNSNQPQHF.

The chain joins TRBV12-5 to TRBJ2-1; D is unclear. Trimming took 1 base from V and 12 from J, leaving 10 bases between them. The CDR3 is made up of 12 amino acids. Per the germline V gene, CDR1 is LGHNT and CDR2 is FRNRAP. CDR3: CASGLDYFGQFF. The CDR3 DNA is TGTGCTAGTGGTTTGGACTACTTCGGGCAGTTCTTC.

V and J are TRBV19 and TRBJ2-1; 8 bases fit TRBD2. The CDR3 totals 15 residues. V shed 7 bases, J shed 3 bases, and the junction held 8 bases outside the gene matches. Germline V lookup: CDR1 LNHDA, CDR2 SQIVND (reference sequence). The CDR3 loop reads CASKIAGPLYNEQFF. In DNA, the CDR3 is TGTGCCAGTAAGATAGCGGGACCTCTCTACAATGAGCAGTTCTTC.

CDR3 nucleotide sequence: TGTGCCAGCAGCTTAGGGGGGACTACAGGAGAGACCCAGTACTTC. Translation gives CASSLGGTTGETQYF. This chain uses TRBV7-7 with TRBJ2-5; 7 bases agree with TRBD2. The germline V gene has CDR1 SSHAT and CDR2 FNYEAQ (reference sequence). V lost 1 base and J lost 4; bases outside the gene matches: 6. The CDR3 length is 15 residues. The full variable domain, in which reference TRBV7-7 and TRBJ2-5 provide the parts outside the CDR3, is GAGVSQSPRYKVTKRGQDVTLRCDPISSHATLYWYQQALGQGPEFLTYFNYEAQPDKSGLPSDRFSAERPEGSISTLTIQRTEQRDSAMYRCASSLGGTTGETQYFGPGTRLLVL.

The chain joins TRBV5-1 to TRBJ2-5; D gene uncertain. This CDR3 has 14 amino acids. CDR1 is SGHRS, CDR2 YFSETQ, per germline. V was trimmed by 4 bases and J by 2 bases, leaving 12 bases between them. In DNA, the CDR3 is TGCGCCAGCAGCCCCAGGCGCCTTCAAGAGACCCAGTACTTC. The encoded protein is CASSPRRLQETQYF.

The chain recombines TRBV14 with TRBJ2-3, with D possibly matching TRBD1 (6 bases). V was cut by 3 bases and J by 6 bases, with 19 bases left in between. The CDR3 extends over 16 amino acids. The germline V gene encodes CDR1 SGHDN and CDR2 FVKESK. CDR3 in amino acids: CASSQKKRGSTDTQYF. In DNA form, the CDR3 reads TGTGCCAGCAGCCAGAAGAAAAGGGGGAGTACGGATACGCAGTATTTT.

For this clone: Other DNA variants within this sample encode the same CDR3. The chain employs TRBV30 and TRBJ2-7; 7 positions agree with TRBD2. Unmatched junction bases numbered 4, after V lost 0 bases and J lost 2 bases. Looked up from germline, CDR1 is GTSNPN and CDR2 is SVGIG (reference sequence). CDR3 length: 14 amino acids. The DNA of the CDR3 is TGTGCCTGGAGTGTAAAGCGGGGTACCTACGAGCAGTACTTC. This sequence encodes CAWSVKRGTYEQYF.

The chain couples TRBV25-1 to TRBJ2-2; D gene unclear. The CDR3 spans 15 residues. The V gene lost 1 base and the J gene lost 7 bases, with 13 bases spanning the gap. Germline-derived CDR1 and CDR2 are MGHDK and SYGVNS. The CDR3 loop reads CASSEFFPTGGELFF. The CDR3 bases are TGTGCCAGCAGTGAATTTTTCCCCACGGGCGGGGAGCTGTTTTTT. The whole variable domain, remainder taken from reference TRBV25-1 and TRBJ2-2, is EADIYQTPRYLVIGTGKKITLECSQTMGHDKMYWYQQDPGMELHLIHYSYGVNSTEKGDLSSESTVSRIRTEHFPLTLESARPSHTSQYLCASSEFFPTGGELFFGEGSRLTVL.

The rearrangement uses TRBV11-2 and TRBJ2-7; D might be TRBD1 (5 bases). The CDR3 is 14 residues long. In germline, CDR1 is SGHAT, CDR2 FQNNGV. V was trimmed by 0 bases and J by 6 bases, leaving 12 bases between them. CDR3 sequence reads: CASSLDGREREQYF. In DNA, the CDR3 is TGTGCCAGCAGCTTAGATGGCAGGGAACGCGAGCAGTACTTC.

This chain joins TRBV28 and TRBJ2-3; TRBD2 matches at 13 bases. CDR3 size: 15 residues. The V segment lost 4 bases and the J segment 4 bases; nucleotides outside the gene matches: 2. CDR1 and CDR2 (germline): MDHEN, SYDVKM. For the CDR3, the DNA is TGTGCCAGCAGTTGGACTAGCGGGAGCTCAGATACGCAGTATTTT. It translates to CASSWTSGSSDTQYF.

The V and J genes are TRBV10-3 and TRBJ2-7; TRBD1 agrees at 7 bases. The CDR3 consists of 13 residues. Per germline, CDR1 ENHRY and CDR2 SYGVKD. V was clipped by 6 bases and J by 3 bases; unmatched bases: 5. The chain's CDR3 is CAISSGQYYEQYF. In DNA form, the CDR3 reads TGTGCCATCAGCTCGGGACAGTACTACGAGCAGTACTTC.

The DNA for the CDR3 is TGTGCCTGGTCTTCCGGGACAGAGAATTACGAGCAGTACTTC. Encoded protein: CAWSSGTENYEQYF. The gene calls are TRBV30 and TRBJ2-7; 7 nucleotides align to TRBD1. Germline V gene sequence: CDR1 GTSNPN, CDR2 SVGIG (reference sequence). Trimming removed 5 bases from V and 4 bases from J; junction bases left unmatched: 11. The CDR3 is 14 amino acids.

The chain has TRBV27 and TRBJ2-1; 10 nucleotides agree with TRBD2. The germline CDR1 and CDR2 sequences are MNHEY and SMNVEV (reference sequence). The V segment lost 5 bases and the J segment 5 bases; nucleotides outside the gene matches: 12. This CDR3 comprises 17 residues. The CDR3 is CASSSPGTSAFDNEQFF. The CDR3 DNA reads TGTGCCAGCAGTAGTCCCGGGACTAGCGCGTTCGACAATGAGCAGTTCTTC.

The chain recombines TRBV5-4 with TRBJ1-2, with a tentative D call TRBD1 (6 bases). CDR3 size: 15 residues. Deletions cut 7 bases from V and 5 bases from J, with 21 bases between. The germline V gene has CDR1 SGHNT and CDR2 YYREEE (reference sequence). The CDR3 loop reads CASLPLGALTYGYTF. The CDR3 DNA sequence: TGTGCCAGCTTGCCCCTGGGGGCTCTTACGTATGGCTACACCTTC.

V usage is TRBV30 and J usage is TRBJ2-3; TRBD2 matches at 13 bases. The junction had 7 bases not matched to a gene; V was cut back by 0 bases and J by 7 bases. The CDR3 is 16 residues long. The germline gives CDR1 GTSNPN, CDR2 SVGIG (reference sequence). The CDR3 here is CAWSVPRTSGSHTQYF. The CDR3 region has the DNA TGTGCCTGGAGTGTACCAAGGACTAGCGGGAGCCATACGCAGTATTTT.

The gene calls are TRBV10-3 and TRBJ1-3; no clear D. V lost 8 bases to trimming and J lost 0 bases, with 17 bases between them. CDR3 size: 16 residues. The germline V gene has CDR1 ENHRY and CDR2 SYGVKD. The CDR3 spells CAISAPTAHSGNTIYF. In nucleotides, the CDR3 is TGTGCCATCTCGGCTCCCACAGCCCACTCTGGAAACACCATATATTTT.

The chain employs TRBV19 and TRBJ2-6; D uncertain. This CDR3 has 15 amino acids. Germline values: CDR1 LNHDA, CDR2 SQIVND (reference sequence). V shed 3 bases and J shed 0 bases, with 6 bases lying between them. This CDR3 is CASSIIHSGANVLTF. CDR3 in DNA: TGTGCCAGTAGTATTATACACTCTGGGGCCAACGTCCTGACTTTC.

The chain couples TRBV5-4 to TRBJ2-7, with 9 bases identical to TRBD1. V shed 4 bases, J shed 6 bases, and the junction held 8 bases outside the gene matches. There are 14 residues in the CDR3. Germline CDR1 and CDR2: SGHNT and YYREEE (reference sequence). The CDR3 loop is CASSLSGQGAEQYF. The CDR3 DNA sequence: TGTGCCAGCAGCCTTTCGGGACAGGGCGCCGAGCAGTACTTC.

The gene calls are TRBV11-2 and TRBJ2-3; 14 bases fit TRBD2. The V and J ends lost 2 bases and 4 bases, in that order; junction bases with no gene match: 11. Germline V lookup: CDR1 SGHAT, CDR2 FQNNGV. The CDR3 length is 19 residues. CDR3 coding DNA: TGTGCCAGCAGCTTAAGGACTAGCGGGAGGCCGATAAAAGCAGATACGCAGTATTTT. Protein sequence: CASSLRTSGRPIKADTQYF.

The V gene is TRBV28, the J gene TRBJ2-7; D call uncertain. The CDR3 covers 12 residues. Germline-derived CDR1 and CDR2 are MDHEN and SYDVKM. Trimming pared 5 bases from V and 2 bases from J, leaving 7 bases between. The CDR3 DNA follows: TGTGCCAGCAGTCTGACACCCTACGAGCAGTACTTC. Protein: CASSLTPYEQYF.

The chain employs TRBV6-1 and TRBJ1-5; D gene ambiguous. Germline V gives CDR1 MNHNS, CDR2 SASEGT. The CDR3 is made up of 17 amino acids. Trimming shortened V by 0 bases and J by 3 bases, and 15 bases separated the two germline ends. CDR3 nucleotide sequence: TGTGCCAGCAGTGAAGCGCTGGGAGCAGGCCCCAATCAGCCCCAGCATTTT. The encoded protein is CASSEALGAGPNQPQHF.

The chain couples TRBV28 to TRBJ2-1, with 10 bases that match TRBD2. The germline CDR1 and CDR2 sequences are MDHEN and SYDVKM. V shed 6 bases and J 0 bases; nucleotides not matched to a gene: 20. This CDR3 spans 21 amino acids. CDR3 sequence (DNA): TGTGCCAGCAGCCACCCACCCCCAGCGGGAGGGCCGCGAAGCTCCTACAATGAGCAGTTCTTC. Translated, it gives CASSHPPPAGGPRSSYNEQFF.

The V gene is TRBV9, the J gene TRBJ2-7; 9 nucleotides agree with TRBD2. The CDR3 is made up of 15 amino acids. Germline V gene sequence: CDR1 SGDLS, CDR2 YYNGEE. The V and J ends lost 0 bases and 1 base, in that order; junction bases with no gene match: 2. CDR3 protein: CASSVDAGGSYEQYF. DNA for the CDR3: TGTGCCAGCAGCGTAGATGCGGGAGGGTCCTACGAGCAGTACTTC.